This T cell receptor beta chain was found in a study of T cell responses to AZD1222 COVID-19 vaccine. Study-wide results and caveats: Increased Spike-specific TCR breadth and depth were observed after two AZD1222 doses. Donors, mostly white British, included more females; clonal diversity was possibly underestimated. Reportedly, nearly half of unique spike TCRs recognized epitopes outside B.1.351/B.1.1.7 mutations.

This CDR3 is built from 13 residues. The ends were cut back, 4 bases at V and 7 bases at J, with 14 bases in the middle. Germline lookup yields CDR1 SGHRS and CDR2 YFSETQ. Repertoires were generated with immunoSEQ multiplex PCR, while TCRdb's copy carries only in-frame clones and drops some. The table records more than 100,000 clones, more than 85% of them present only once. The analysis combined second doses at about 4 or about 12 weeks. In regard to this clone: Its antigen remains unidentified.

The sample here was peripheral blood, taken 28 days after the second AZD1222 dose. V usage is TRBV5-1 and J usage is TRBJ1-2; D might be TRBD1 (6 bases). The receptor was derived from an adult who received the AZD1222 COVID-19 vaccine. The CDR3 nucleotides are TGCGCCAGCAGCGTGGACAAACAGGGTGGCTACACCTTC. It encodes CASSVDKQGGYTF.